This TCR beta chain was captured in a study of T cell responses to AZD1222 COVID-19 vaccine. Points from the study as a whole: It was only a handful of AZD1222 recipients who were seropositive at baseline.

Analyses pooled second doses at about 4 or about 12 weeks. With regard to this clone: Its antigen remains unidentified.

V dropped 8 bases and J dropped 5 bases, with 19 bases sitting between them. The CDR3 length is 14 residues. Germline V gene data show CDR1 as MNHEY and CDR2 as SVGAGI. Profiling relied on immunoSEQ multiplex PCR, and the TCRdb table lists in-frame clones only, not all of them. The sample has 100,000 to 150,000 clones, more than 85% seen once. The clonotype originates from an adult who received the AZD1222 COVID-19 vaccine. V is TRBV6-5 and J is TRBJ2-7; D possibly corresponds to TRBD2 (6 bases). The sample was peripheral blood, taken 28 days after the second AZD1222 dose. CDR3 bases: TGTGCCAGCTCCCGGGCGCGGGAACACCACGAGCAGTACGTC. This codes for CASSRAREHHEQYV.